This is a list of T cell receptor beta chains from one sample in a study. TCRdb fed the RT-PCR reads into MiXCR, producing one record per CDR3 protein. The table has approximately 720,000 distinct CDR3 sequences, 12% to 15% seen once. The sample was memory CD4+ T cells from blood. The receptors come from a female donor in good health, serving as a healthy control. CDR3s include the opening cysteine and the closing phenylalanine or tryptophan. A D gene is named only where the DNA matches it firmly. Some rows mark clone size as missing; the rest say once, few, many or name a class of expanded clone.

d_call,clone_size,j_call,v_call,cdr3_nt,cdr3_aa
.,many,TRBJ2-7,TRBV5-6,TGTGCCAGCAGGAGGGGCGGGGGCACCTACGAGCAGTACTTC,CASRRGGGTYEQYF
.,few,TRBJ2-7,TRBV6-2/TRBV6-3,TGTGCCAGCAGTTACGGTTCAGATCCTTACGAGCAGTACTTC,CASSYGSDPYEQYF
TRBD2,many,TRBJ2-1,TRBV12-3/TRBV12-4,TGTGCCAGCAGCGTTCTAGCGGGAGTTGAGCAGTTCTTC,CASSVLAGVEQFF
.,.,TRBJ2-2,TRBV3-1,TGTGCCAGCAGCCCCTTGACATTGACGGACACCGGGGAGCTGTTTTTT,CASSPLTLTDTGELFF
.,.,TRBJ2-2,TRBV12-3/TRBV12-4,TGTGCCAGCAGTGTACAGGGAATAAACACCGGGGAGCTGTTTTTT,CASSVQGINTGELFF
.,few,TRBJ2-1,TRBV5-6,TGTGCCAGCAGCTCCAACAGGGATGGGGTCCGCAATGAGCAGTTCTTC,CASSSNRDGVRNEQFF
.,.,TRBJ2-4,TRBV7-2,TGTGCCAGCAGCTTAGGACTTAGGGGGTCAGCCAAAAACATTCAGTACTTC,CASSLGLRGSAKNIQYF
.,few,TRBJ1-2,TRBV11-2,TGTGCCAGCAGCTTAGTGGACAGTACCATCTATGGCTACACCTTC,CASSLVDSTIYGYTF
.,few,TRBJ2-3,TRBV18,TGTGCCAGCTCCCTCAAGACCGGGGATACGCAGTATTTT,CASSLKTGDTQYF
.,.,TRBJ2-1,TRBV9,TGTGCCAGCAGCGAATTTGGCGCAGGGTACTACAATGAGCAGTTCTTC,CASSEFGAGYYNEQFF
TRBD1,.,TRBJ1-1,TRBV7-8,TGTGCCAGCAGCTTTTGGGGGACAGAGAACACTGAAGCTTTCTTT,CASSFWGTENTEAFF
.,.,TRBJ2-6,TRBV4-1,TGCGCCAGCAGCCAAGCAGGCGGTGGGGCCAACGTCCTGACTTTC,CASSQAGGGANVLTF
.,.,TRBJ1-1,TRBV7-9,TGTGCCAGCAGCTTAGTCGGGGCAGGAAACACTGAAGCTTTCTTT,CASSLVGAGNTEAFF
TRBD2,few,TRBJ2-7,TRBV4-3,TGCGCCAGCAGCCAAGGACTAGCCTACTCCTACGAGCAGTACTTC,CASSQGLAYSYEQYF
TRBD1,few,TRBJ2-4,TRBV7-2,TGTGCCAGCAGACCAGGGGGCGACAAAAACATTCAGTACTTC,CASRPGGDKNIQYF
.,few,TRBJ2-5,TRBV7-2,TGTGCCAGCAGCTTCAACGGCAAACAAGAGACCCAGTACTTC,CASSFNGKQETQYF
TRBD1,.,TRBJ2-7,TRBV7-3,TGTGCCAGCAGCCCCGGGCGCGACAGGGGTTACGAGCAGTACTTC,CASSPGRDRGYEQYF
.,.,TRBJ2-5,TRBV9,TGTGCCAGCAGCGTAGAACAGCTAGAGACCCAGTACTTC,CASSVEQLETQYF
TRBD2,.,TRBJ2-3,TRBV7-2,TGTGCCAGCAGCTCTCGCGGCGGAGCGGGGAAGGGAGCGGTTAAGCAGTATTTT,CASSSRGGAGKGAVKQYF
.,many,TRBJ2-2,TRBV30,TGTGCCTGGAGTGCCCAGACCGGGGAGCTGTTTTTT,CAWSAQTGELFF
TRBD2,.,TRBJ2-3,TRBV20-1,TGCAGTGCTAGAGATCGGCAGAAACTAGCGGGCTCAGATACGCAGTATTTT,CSARDRQKLAGSDTQYF
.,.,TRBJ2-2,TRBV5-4,TGTGCCAGCAGACGCGGGACACCGAACACCGGGGAGCTGTTTTTT,CASRRGTPNTGELFF
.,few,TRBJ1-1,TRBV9,TGTGCCAGCAGCGTAGCCATCGGGGGTGAAGCTTTCTTT,CASSVAIGGEAFF
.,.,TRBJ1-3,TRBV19,TGTGCCAGTAGATGGACCCAGCGGGGAAACACCATATATTTT,CASRWTQRGNTIYF
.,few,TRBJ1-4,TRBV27,TGTGCCAGCAGTAAAGGTTATAATGAAAAACTGTTTTTT,CASSKGYNEKLFF
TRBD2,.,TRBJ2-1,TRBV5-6,TGTGCCAGCAGCTCGGTGGGGGGGGTATACAATGAGCAGTTCTTC,CASSSVGGVYNEQFF
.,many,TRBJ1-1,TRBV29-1,TGCAGCGTTGAAGTGGTTCCGGGACCGAACACTGAAGCTTTCTTT,CSVEVVPGPNTEAFF
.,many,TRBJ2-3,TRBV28,TGTGCCAGCAGTTCAGCCTTGACAGATACGCAGTATTTT,CASSSALTDTQYF
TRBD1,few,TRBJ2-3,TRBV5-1,TGCGCCAGCAGCTTGGACCCGACAGGGGGTCTTCCTACGCAGTATTTT,CASSLDPTGGLPTQYF
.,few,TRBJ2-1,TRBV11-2,TGTGCCAGCAGCTTCTCGGGGCCGGTGATCTACAATGAGCAGTTCTTC,CASSFSGPVIYNEQFF
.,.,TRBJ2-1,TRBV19,TGTGCCAGTAGTATTGGCGGGTTGTACAATGAGCAGTTCTTC,CASSIGGLYNEQFF
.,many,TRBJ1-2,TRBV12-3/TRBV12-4,TGTGCCAGCAGTTCTCATAACTATGGCTACACCTTC,CASSSHNYGYTF
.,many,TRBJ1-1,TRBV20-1,TGCAGTGCTAGAGACCCTCGGGGCTTGAACACTGAAGCTTTCTTT,CSARDPRGLNTEAFF
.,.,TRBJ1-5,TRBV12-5,TGTGCTAGTGGTTTGAGTGTAACGGGACCCCAGCATTTT,CASGLSVTGPQHF
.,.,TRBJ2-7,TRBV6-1,TGTGCCAGCAGTGAATCCTGGACTCCCTCCTACGAGCAGTACTTC,CASSESWTPSYEQYF
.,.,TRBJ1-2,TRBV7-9,TGTGCCAGCAGCCCCCGGGACTTCGGAGGGTGGAACTATGGCTACACCTTC,CASSPRDFGGWNYGYTF
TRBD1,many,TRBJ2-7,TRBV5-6,TGTGCCAGCAGCTTGGGCTGGGACAGGGGTTCCGAGCAGTACTTC,CASSLGWDRGSEQYF
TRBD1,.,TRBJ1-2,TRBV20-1,TGCAGTGCTCCCCAAAGGGGACAGGGTGATAACTATGGCTACACCTTC,CSAPQRGQGDNYGYTF
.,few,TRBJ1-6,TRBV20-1,TGCAGTGCGGGAGCAGGGGATTCACCCCTCCACTTT,CSAGAGDSPLHF
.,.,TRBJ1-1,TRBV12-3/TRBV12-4,TGTGCCAGCAGTTTTAGTCAGTGGGGAACTGAAGCTTTCTTT,CASSFSQWGTEAFF